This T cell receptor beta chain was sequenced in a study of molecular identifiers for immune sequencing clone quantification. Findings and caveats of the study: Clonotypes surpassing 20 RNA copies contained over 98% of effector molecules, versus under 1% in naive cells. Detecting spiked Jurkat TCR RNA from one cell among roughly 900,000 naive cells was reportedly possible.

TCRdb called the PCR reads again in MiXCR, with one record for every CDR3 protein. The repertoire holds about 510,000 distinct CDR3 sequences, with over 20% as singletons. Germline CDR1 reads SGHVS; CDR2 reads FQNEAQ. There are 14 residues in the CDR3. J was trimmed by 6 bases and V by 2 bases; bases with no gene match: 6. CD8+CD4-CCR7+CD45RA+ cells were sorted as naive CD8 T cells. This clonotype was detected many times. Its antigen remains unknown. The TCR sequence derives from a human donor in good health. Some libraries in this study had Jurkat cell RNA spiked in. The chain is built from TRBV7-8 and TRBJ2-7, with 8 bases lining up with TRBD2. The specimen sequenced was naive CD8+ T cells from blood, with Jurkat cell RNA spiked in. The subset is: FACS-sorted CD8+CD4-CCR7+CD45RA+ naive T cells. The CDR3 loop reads CASSLLSGGGEQYF. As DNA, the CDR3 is TGTGCCAGCAGCTTACTTTCGGGGGGGGGCGAGCAGTACTTC.